The sample holds one count of the clone carrying this T cell receptor beta chain. Its target is unknown. This table comes from immunoSEQ multiplex PCR, and its TCRdb copy is limited to in-frame clones, with some not included. The profile covers roughly 98,000 clones, with approximately 84% appearing a single time and over 12% taken by the ten largest. These data belong to a study of T cell responses to AZD1222 COVID-19 vaccine. Findings of the study overall: Among the donors, most were white British and more were female, and clonal diversity was possibly underestimated. Only after the peak T cell response were repertoires sampled.

V lost 0 bases, J lost 13 bases, and 19 bases lay in between. In germline, CDR1 is MNHEY, CDR2 SVGAGI. The CDR3 is made up of 16 amino acids. Sequencing used peripheral blood, obtained 28 days after the second AZD1222 dose. The clonotype originates from an adult who received the AZD1222 COVID-19 vaccine. This chain uses TRBV6-5 with TRBJ1-6; a possible D gene is TRBD1 (5 bases). DNA for the CDR3: TGTGCCAGCAGTTACTCGAAAGAGGGCCTGGGGGGGCCCCTCCACTTT. Translation gives CASSYSKEGLGGPLHF.